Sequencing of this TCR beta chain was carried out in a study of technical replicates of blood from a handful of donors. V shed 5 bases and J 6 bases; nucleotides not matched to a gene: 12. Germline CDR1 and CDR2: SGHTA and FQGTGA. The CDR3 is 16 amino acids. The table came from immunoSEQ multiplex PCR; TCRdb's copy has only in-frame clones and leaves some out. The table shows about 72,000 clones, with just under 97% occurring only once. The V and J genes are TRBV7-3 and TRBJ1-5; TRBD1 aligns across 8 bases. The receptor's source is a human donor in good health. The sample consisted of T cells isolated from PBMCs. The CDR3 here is CASSPPQGGVAQPQHF. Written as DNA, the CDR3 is TGTGCCAGCAGCCCACCACAGGGGGGTGTCGCTCAGCCCCAGCATTTT.